The T cell receptor (beta chain) under discussion was sequenced for a study of blood T cell repertoires in COVID-19. Study-level information: Samples representing acute and convalescent COVID-19 were sourced from the United States, Italy and Spain. Sources were T cells, B-cell-depleted T cells, or PBMCs; the material itself was cDNA or gDNA.

The data were produced by immunoSEQ multiplex PCR, yet TCRdb's version contains in-frame clones alone and is incomplete. The sample lists approximately 54,000 clones, 75% to 85% occurring once. The clonotype comes from a woman aged 55 to 70 with acute or convalescent COVID-19. Input material: peripheral blood.

CDR3: CASSLGGPFETQYF. Here the CDR3 DNA reads TGTGCCAGCAGTTTGGGGGGGCCTTTTGAGACCCAGTACTTC. This chain links TRBV7-3 with TRBJ2-5, with a tentative D call TRBD2 (7 bases). There are 14 residues in the CDR3. The V and J ends lost 6 bases and 5 bases respectively, with 16 bases between them. The V gene's germline CDR1 is SGHTA and CDR2 FQGTGA.